In this sample, the clone carrying this T cell receptor beta chain turned up many times. Its antigen is undetermined. These data are taken from a study of T cells in Graves' hyperthyroidism and ophthalmopathy. The CDR3 totals 12 residues. The junction had 8 bases not matched to a gene; V was cut back by 9 bases and J by 8 bases. TCR beta CDR3 region amplification was performed from RNA transcripts. An initial round of RT-PCR targeting the TCR CDR3 relied on the HTBI primer set. In TCRdb, the multiplex PCR reads were re-called with MiXCR into one record per CDR3 protein. The sample shows roughly 180,000 distinct CDR3 sequences, about 9.4% of them seen only once. Hyperthyroidism was newly diagnosed in patients aged 18 to 65 (duration under 2 months). Diagnoses were made from clinical symptoms, serum measures (thyroxine and TRAb), thyroid ultrasound and orbital computed tomography. Whole-study findings and limits: Ophthalmopathy cases were set apart from stable hyperthyroidism by a 13 V-J model.

The gene calls are TRBV12-3 or TRBV12-4 and TRBJ1-2; 8 positions match TRBD1. The receptor comes from a woman younger than 30 with Graves' hyperthyroidism that later progressed to Graves' ophthalmopathy. Material: blood. The CDR3 DNA reads as TGTGCCAGTGGACAGGGAAGAAGGGGCTACACCTTC. This codes for CASGQGRRGYTF.